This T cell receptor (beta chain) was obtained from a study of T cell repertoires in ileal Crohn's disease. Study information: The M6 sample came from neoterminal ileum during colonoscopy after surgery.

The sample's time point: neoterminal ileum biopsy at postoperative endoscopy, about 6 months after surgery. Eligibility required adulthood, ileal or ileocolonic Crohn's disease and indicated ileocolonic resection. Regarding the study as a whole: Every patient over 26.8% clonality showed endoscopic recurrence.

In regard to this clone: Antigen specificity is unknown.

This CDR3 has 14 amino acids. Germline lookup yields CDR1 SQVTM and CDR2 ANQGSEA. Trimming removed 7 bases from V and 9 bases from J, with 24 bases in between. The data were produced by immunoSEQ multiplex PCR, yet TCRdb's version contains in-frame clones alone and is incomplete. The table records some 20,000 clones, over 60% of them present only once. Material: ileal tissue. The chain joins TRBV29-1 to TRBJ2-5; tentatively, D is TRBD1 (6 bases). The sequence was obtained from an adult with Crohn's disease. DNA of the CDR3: TGCAGCGCGTCAGGGGTCTCTACCGTGTTGGCCCAGTACTTC. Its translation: CSASGVSTVLAQYF. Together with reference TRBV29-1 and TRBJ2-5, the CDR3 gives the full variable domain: SAVISQKPSRDICQRGTSLTIQCQVDSQVTMMFWYRQQPGQSLTLIATANQGSEATYESGFVIDKFPISRPNLTFSTLTVSNMSPEDSSIYLCSASGVSTVLAQYFGPGTRLLVL.